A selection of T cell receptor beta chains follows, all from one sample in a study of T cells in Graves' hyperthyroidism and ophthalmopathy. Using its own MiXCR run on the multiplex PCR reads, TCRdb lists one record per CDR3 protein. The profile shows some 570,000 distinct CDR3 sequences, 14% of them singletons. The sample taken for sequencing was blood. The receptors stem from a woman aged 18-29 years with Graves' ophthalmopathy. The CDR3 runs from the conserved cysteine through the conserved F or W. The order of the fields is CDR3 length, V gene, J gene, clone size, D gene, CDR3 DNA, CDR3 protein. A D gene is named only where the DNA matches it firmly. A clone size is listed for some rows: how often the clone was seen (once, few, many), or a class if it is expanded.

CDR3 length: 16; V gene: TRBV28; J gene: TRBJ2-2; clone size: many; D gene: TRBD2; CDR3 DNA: TGTGCCAGCAGTTTCCCGGGACTAGTCGAGGGCGGGGAGCTGTTTTTT; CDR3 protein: CASSFPGLVEGGELFF
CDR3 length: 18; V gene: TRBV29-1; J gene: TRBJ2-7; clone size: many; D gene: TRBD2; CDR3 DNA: TGCAGCGTTGAAGATTCCGGACTAGCGGGAGGGCCATGGTGCGAGCAGTACTTC; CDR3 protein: CSVEDSGLAGGPWCEQYF
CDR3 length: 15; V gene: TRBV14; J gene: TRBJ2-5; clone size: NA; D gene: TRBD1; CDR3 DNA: TGTGCCAGCAGCTTGGGACAGCTGTACCAAGAGACCCAGTACTTC; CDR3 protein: CASSLGQLYQETQYF
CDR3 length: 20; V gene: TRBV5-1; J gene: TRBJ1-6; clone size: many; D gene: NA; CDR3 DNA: TGCGCCAGCAGCTTGCGGTCCGGGACTGATCGTAGTGGTAACCGTTTGCCCCTCCACTTT; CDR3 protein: CASSLRSGTDRSGNRLPLHF
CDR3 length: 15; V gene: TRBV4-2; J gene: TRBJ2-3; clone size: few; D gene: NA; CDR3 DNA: TGTGCCAGCAGCTCCACGCGAGCCGCCACAGATACGCAGTATTTT; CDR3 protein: CASSSTRAATDTQYF
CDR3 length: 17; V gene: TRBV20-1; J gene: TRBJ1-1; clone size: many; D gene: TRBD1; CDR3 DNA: TGCAGTGCTAGGACAACCGGGACAGGGGCAAGGAACACTGAAGCTTTCTTT; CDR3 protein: CSARTTGTGARNTEAFF
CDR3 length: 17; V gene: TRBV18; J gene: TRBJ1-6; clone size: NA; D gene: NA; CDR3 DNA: TGTGCCAGCTCACCACGGCCAGCCGACTCCTATAATTCACCCCTCCACTTT; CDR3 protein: CASSPRPADSYNSPLHF
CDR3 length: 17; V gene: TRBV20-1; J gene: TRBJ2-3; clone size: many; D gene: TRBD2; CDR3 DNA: TGCAGTGCTAGCCCCGACGAAGGACTAGCGGGTGCAGATACGCAGTATTTT; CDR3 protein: CSASPDEGLAGADTQYF
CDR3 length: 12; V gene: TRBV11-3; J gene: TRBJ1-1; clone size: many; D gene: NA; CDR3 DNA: TGTGCCAGCAGCTTAGATACCCCCCAGGCTTTCTTT; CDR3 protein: CASSLDTPQAFF
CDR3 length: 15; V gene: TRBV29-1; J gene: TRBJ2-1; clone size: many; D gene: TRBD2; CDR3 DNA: TGCAGCGTTGATCGGGCTAGCGGGATGTCCCATGAGCAGTTCTTC; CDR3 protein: CSVDRASGMSHEQFF
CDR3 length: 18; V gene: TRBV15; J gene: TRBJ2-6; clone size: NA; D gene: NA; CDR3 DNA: TGTGCCACCAGCAAACGTAACACGGGGTACACTGGGGCCAACGTCCTGACTTTC; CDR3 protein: CATSKRNTGYTGANVLTF
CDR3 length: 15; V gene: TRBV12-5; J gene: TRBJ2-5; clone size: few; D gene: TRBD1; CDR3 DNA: TGTGCTAGTGGGCTGACAGGGGGGCTCCAAGAGACCCAGTACTTC; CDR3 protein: CASGLTGGLQETQYF
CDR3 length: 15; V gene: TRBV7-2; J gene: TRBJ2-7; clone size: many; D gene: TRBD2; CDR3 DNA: TGTGCCAGCAGCATCTTACTAGCGGGAGTCTACGAGCAGTACTTC; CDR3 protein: CASSILLAGVYEQYF
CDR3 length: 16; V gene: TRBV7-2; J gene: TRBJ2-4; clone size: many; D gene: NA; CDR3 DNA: TGTGCCAGCAGCTTAGGGTGGCGGGTGTCCAAAAACATTCAGTACTTC; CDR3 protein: CASSLGWRVSKNIQYF
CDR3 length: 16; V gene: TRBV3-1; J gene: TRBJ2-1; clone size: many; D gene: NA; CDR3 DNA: TGTGCCAGCAGCCAAGTGGGAGCGGCCAACTACAATGAGCAGTTCTTC; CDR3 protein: CASSQVGAANYNEQFF
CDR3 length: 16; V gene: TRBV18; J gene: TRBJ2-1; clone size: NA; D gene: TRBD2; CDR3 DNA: TGTGCCAGCTCACCACAGCTAGCGGGAGGAAACAATGAGCAGTTCTTC; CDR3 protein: CASSPQLAGGNNEQFF
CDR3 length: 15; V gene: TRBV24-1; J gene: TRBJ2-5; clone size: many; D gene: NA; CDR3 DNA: TGTGCCACCAGCAAATGGGAGGCCTACCAAGAGACCCAGTACTTC; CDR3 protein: CATSKWEAYQETQYF
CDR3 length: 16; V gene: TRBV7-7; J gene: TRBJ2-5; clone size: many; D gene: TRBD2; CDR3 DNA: TGTGCTAGCAGCGTCGGGACTAGCGGGAACCACGAGACCCAGTACTTC; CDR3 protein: CASSVGTSGNHETQYF
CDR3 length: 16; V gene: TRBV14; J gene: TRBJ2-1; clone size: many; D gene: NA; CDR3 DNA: TGTGCCAGCAGCCAAGGGGCCCGGGGAGTGGGAAATGAGCAGTTCTTC; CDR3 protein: CASSQGARGVGNEQFF
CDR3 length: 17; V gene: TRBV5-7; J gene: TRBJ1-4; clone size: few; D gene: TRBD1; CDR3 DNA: TGTGCCAGCAGCTTGGACCACGGGACAGAATGTAATGAAAAACTGTTTTTT; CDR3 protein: CASSLDHGTECNEKLFF
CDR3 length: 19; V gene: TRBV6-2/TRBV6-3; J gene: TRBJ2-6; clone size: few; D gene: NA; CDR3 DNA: TGTGCCAGCAGTTACTTCCAGACAGGATACAGCTCTGGGGCCAACGTCCTGACTTTC; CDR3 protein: CASSYFQTGYSSGANVLTF
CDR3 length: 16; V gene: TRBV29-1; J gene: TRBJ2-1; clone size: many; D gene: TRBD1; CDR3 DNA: TGCAGCGTCCCAGCTGGCGGGACAGGGTTCTACAATGAGCAGTTCTTC; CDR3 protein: CSVPAGGTGFYNEQFF
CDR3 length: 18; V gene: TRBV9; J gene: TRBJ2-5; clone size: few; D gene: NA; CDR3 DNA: TGTGCCAGCAGCGTAGCCCCAAACGGGCTAGCCTCCCAAGAGACCCAGTACTTC; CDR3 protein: CASSVAPNGLASQETQYF
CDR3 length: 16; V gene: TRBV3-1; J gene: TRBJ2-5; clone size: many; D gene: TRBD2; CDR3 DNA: TGTGCCAGCAGCCGATCACTAGCGGGAGGCCAAGAGACCCAGTACTTC; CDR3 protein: CASSRSLAGGQETQYF
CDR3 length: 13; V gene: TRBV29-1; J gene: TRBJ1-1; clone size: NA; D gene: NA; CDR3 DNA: TGCAGCGTTGAAGAACACGGGAGCACTGAAGCTTTCTTT; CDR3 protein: CSVEEHGSTEAFF
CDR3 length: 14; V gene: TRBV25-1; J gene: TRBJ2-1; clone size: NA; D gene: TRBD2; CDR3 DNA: TGTGCCAGCAGTGCCGGACTAGCGGTCAATGAGCAGTTCTTC; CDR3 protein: CASSAGLAVNEQFF
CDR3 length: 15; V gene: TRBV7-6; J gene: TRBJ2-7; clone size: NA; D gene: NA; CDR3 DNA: TGTGCCAGCAGCTTAACCCCTAGCGAGATTTACGAGCAGTACTTC; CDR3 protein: CASSLTPSEIYEQYF
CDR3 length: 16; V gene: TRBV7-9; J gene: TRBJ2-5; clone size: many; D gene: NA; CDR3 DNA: TGTGCCAGCAGCGACAAGCCGGGGTTCAGAAGAGAGACCCAGTACTTC; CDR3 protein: CASSDKPGFRRETQYF
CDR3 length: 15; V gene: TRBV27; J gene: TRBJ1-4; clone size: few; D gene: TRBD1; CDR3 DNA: TGTGCCAGCAGTCGGACAGGGGAACCTAATGAAAAACTGTTTTTT; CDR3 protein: CASSRTGEPNEKLFF
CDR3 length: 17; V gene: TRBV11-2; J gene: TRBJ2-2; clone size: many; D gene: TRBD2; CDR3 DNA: TGTGCCAGCAGCCCGCCTAGCGGGGGGGCGAACACCGGGGAGCTGTTTTTT; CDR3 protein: CASSPPSGGANTGELFF
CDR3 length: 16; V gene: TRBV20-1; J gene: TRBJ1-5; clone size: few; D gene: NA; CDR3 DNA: TGCAGTGCTAGAGATCCGGCAGGGTTTAGCAATCAGCCCCAGCATTTT; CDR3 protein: CSARDPAGFSNQPQHF
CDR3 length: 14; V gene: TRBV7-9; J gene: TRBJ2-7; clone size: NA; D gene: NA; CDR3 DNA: TGTGCCAGCAGCTTACCGGGACCTTCCTACGAGCAGTACTTC; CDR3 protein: CASSLPGPSYEQYF